Sequencing of this TCR beta chain was carried out in a study of OX40 agonist ivuxolimab in advanced cancers. As for the study in general: Six ivuxolimab dose levels, 0.01 to 10 mg/kg, were given intravenously every 2 weeks. The dose-escalation cohort was roughly 84% male, with a mean age of around 60 years, ranging about 23 to 90. Notes on the study in general: Antigen specificity remained undetermined for the expanded peripheral T cells.

In regard to this clone: Its antigen is still unknown.

In germline, CDR1 is LNHDA, CDR2 SQIVND (reference sequence). The CDR3 has 14 residues. After removal of 1 base from V and 2 bases from J, the junction contained 1 base not matched to a gene. Generated by immunoSEQ multiplex PCR, the TCRdb table keeps only in-frame clones and is missing some. The sample lists under 80,000 clones, roughly 88% seen once, with roughly 0.98% in the top ten. The source was CD4+ or CD8+ T cells sorted from blood, collected in a trial of the OX40 agonist ivuxolimab. This clonotype was obtained from an adult with an advanced solid tumor such as melanoma, head and neck, liver or kidney cancer. V usage is TRBV19 and J usage is TRBJ2-7; 8 nucleotides line up with TRBD1. The CDR3 loop is CASSIGQGTYEQYF. Here the CDR3 DNA reads TGTGCCAGTAGTATAGGACAGGGGACCTACGAGCAGTACTTC.